This TCR beta chain was found in a study of identical twins. General observations from the study: High-abundance cord blood beta clonotypes had fewer insertions; memory repertoires showed none. For out-of-frame beta sequences, excess twin sharing was weaker.

CDR1 and CDR2 (germline): SGHAT, FQNNGV. The CDR3 is made up of 15 amino acids. Trimming took off 5 bases at V and 5 bases at J, with 16 bases between the two ends. This clonotype was recorded many times. The antigen remains unidentified. TCRdb used MiXCR to reprocess the 5' RACE reads, holding one entry per CDR3 protein. The table has about 220,000 distinct CDR3 sequences, approximately 8.3% seen once. These same records also appear under a second study, on yellow fever vaccine responses in identical twins. That study adds: Twins showed a vaccine T cell response that reportedly seemed partly convergent, partly personalized.

This TCR derives from a woman aged 18-29 years in good health. The genes are TRBV11-2 and TRBJ2-1; D perhaps matches TRBD2 (6 bases). The sequenced sample consisted of memory (CD45RO+) T cells sorted from blood. CDR3 amino acids: CASSQRGEVDNEQFF. The CDR3 DNA reads TGTGCCAGCAGCCAACGCGGGGAGGTCGACAATGAGCAGTTCTTC.